A selection of T cell receptor beta chains follows, all from one sample in a study of T cells in Graves' hyperthyroidism and ophthalmopathy. One entry per CDR3 protein results from TCRdb running MiXCR on the multiplex PCR reads. The profile shows 300,000 to 400,000 distinct CDR3 sequences, 15% to 20% of them singletons. Specimen: blood. The receptors were sampled from a woman between 50 and 59 years old with Graves' hyperthyroidism. Each CDR3 is given with its conserved first and last residue. The order of the fields is V gene, clone size, D gene, J gene, CDR3 DNA, CDR3 protein. A D gene is named only where the DNA matches it firmly. Only part of the rows carry a size: once, few, many, or a class if the clone is expanded.

V: TRBV20-1; size: many; D: TRBD2; J: TRBJ2-3; DNA: TGCAGTGCTAGAGGGACTAGCGGTAACACAGATACGCAGTATTTT; CDR3: CSARGTSGNTDTQYF
V: TRBV29-1; size: few; D: TRBD2; J: TRBJ2-3; DNA: TGCAGCGTTGAAGACTTTAGCGGGGGGGCCGTGGATACGCAGTATTTT; CDR3: CSVEDFSGGAVDTQYF
V: TRBV11-2; size: NA; D: TRBD2; J: TRBJ2-1; DNA: TGTGCCAGCAGCTTCAAGCTAGCGGAAGGCGATGAGCAGTTCTTC; CDR3: CASSFKLAEGDEQFF
V: TRBV5-6; size: few; D: TRBD1; J: TRBJ2-7; DNA: TGTGCCAGCAGCTTGGCTACAGGGGACTACGAGCAGTACTTC; CDR3: CASSLATGDYEQYF
V: TRBV7-9; size: NA; D: NA; J: TRBJ1-1; DNA: TGTGCCAGCAGCTACCTTTGGGGCACTGAAGCTTTCTTT; CDR3: CASSYLWGTEAFF
V: TRBV3-1; size: NA; D: NA; J: TRBJ1-3; DNA: TGTGCCAGCAGCCAAGGGCAGCACTCTGGAAACACCATATACTTT; CDR3: CASSQGQHSGNTIYF
V: TRBV6-1; size: NA; D: TRBD2; J: TRBJ2-1; DNA: TGTGCCAGCAGTGAAGAGTCGGGGGGGCGCTTCTACCCCGGGGAGTTCTTC; CDR3: CASSEESGGRFYPGEFF
V: TRBV15; size: NA; D: TRBD1; J: TRBJ1-2; DNA: TGTGCCACCAGCAGAGCAGGGACAGGGTCCTATGGCTACACCTTC; CDR3: CATSRAGTGSYGYTF
V: TRBV2; size: NA; D: NA; J: TRBJ1-4; DNA: TGTGCCACCCAACCCCAGGGAAAACTGTTTTTT; CDR3: CATQPQGKLFF
V: TRBV5-1; size: many; D: NA; J: TRBJ1-1; DNA: TGCGCCAGCACCTTGAGCGGGGCGGACACTGAAGCTTTCTTT; CDR3: CASTLSGADTEAFF
V: TRBV3-1; size: many; D: NA; J: TRBJ2-3; DNA: TGTGCCAGCAGCCAAGACACTAGTGCAGATACGCAGTATTTT; CDR3: CASSQDTSADTQYF
V: TRBV28; size: many; D: NA; J: TRBJ1-1; DNA: TGTGCCAGCAGTTTCGCCTACCAGGGTGGTACTGAAGCTTTCTTT; CDR3: CASSFAYQGGTEAFF
V: TRBV7-9; size: NA; D: NA; J: TRBJ2-3; DNA: TGTGCCAGCAGCTTTAAATTAGCGCAGTATTTT; CDR3: CASSFKLAQYF
V: TRBV6-5; size: few; D: NA; J: TRBJ2-5; DNA: TGTGCCAGCAGTTACTTCGCCCAAGAGACCCAGTACTTC; CDR3: CASSYFAQETQYF
V: TRBV30; size: NA; D: NA; J: TRBJ1-2; DNA: TGTGCCTGGGGGCCCGGCGCAGGTTTGGTCGGCTACACCTTC; CDR3: CAWGPGAGLVGYTF
V: TRBV7-9; size: few; D: TRBD2; J: TRBJ2-7; DNA: TGTGCCAGCAGCTTATTCCGGGAGGCCAGGCAGTACTTC; CDR3: CASSLFREARQYF
V: TRBV25-1; size: many; D: TRBD1; J: TRBJ1-1; DNA: TGTGCCAGCAGTGACCCGTTGAAGGGGGCCTCGATATTGAACACTGAAGCTTTCTTT; CDR3: CASSDPLKGASILNTEAFF
V: TRBV12-3/TRBV12-4; size: many; D: NA; J: TRBJ1-1; DNA: TGTGCCAGCAGTTTATTGGCCGGGAACACTGAAGCTTTCTTT; CDR3: CASSLLAGNTEAFF
V: TRBV20-1; size: NA; D: NA; J: TRBJ2-3; DNA: TGCAGTGCTTACGTGGTTTCAGGGGGGGGGCCCACAGATACGCAGTATTTT; CDR3: CSAYVVSGGGPTDTQYF
V: TRBV5-8; size: NA; D: TRBD1; J: TRBJ1-2; DNA: TGTGCCAGCAGCTTGTTCACGCGTACGGAGCGGGACAGGGGGCGAGGAACCCGCAACTATGGCTACACCTTC; CDR3: CASSLFTRTERDRGRGTRNYGYTF
V: TRBV19; size: few; D: NA; J: TRBJ2-1; DNA: TGTGCCAGTAGTGCGGGACTCCCTAATGAGCAGTTCTTC; CDR3: CASSAGLPNEQFF
V: TRBV28; size: many; D: TRBD2; J: TRBJ2-1; DNA: TGTGCCAGCAGCTCGACTAGCGGCAGTCCCCTCTACAATGAGCAGTTCTTC; CDR3: CASSSTSGSPLYNEQFF
V: TRBV25-1; size: many; D: NA; J: TRBJ2-1; DNA: TGTGCCAGCAGTGAATATGGGAGCTCCTACAATGAGCAGTTCTTC; CDR3: CASSEYGSSYNEQFF
V: TRBV28; size: many; D: NA; J: TRBJ2-3; DNA: TGTGCCAGCAGTTTAGGGGGGGCCACAGATACGCAGTATTTT; CDR3: CASSLGGATDTQYF
V: TRBV12-3/TRBV12-4; size: many; D: TRBD2; J: TRBJ2-1; DNA: TGTGCCAGCAGCCATGGGACTAGCGGGAGTGGTAGAGGCGATGAGCAGTTCTTC; CDR3: CASSHGTSGSGRGDEQFF
V: TRBV6-1; size: NA; D: NA; J: TRBJ1-6; DNA: TGTGCCAGCAGTGAAATGGGGAACAATTCACCCCTCCACTTT; CDR3: CASSEMGNNSPLHF
V: TRBV20-1; size: few; D: NA; J: TRBJ1-5; DNA: TGCAGTGCTAGAGTCTCTAGTCAGCCCCAGCATTTT; CDR3: CSARVSSQPQHF
V: TRBV6-2/TRBV6-3; size: few; D: NA; J: TRBJ2-7; DNA: TGTGCCAGCAGCCCCAGTGGGGACCTTGTGGAGGAGCAGTACTTC; CDR3: CASSPSGDLVEEQYF
V: TRBV2; size: few; D: TRBD2; J: TRBJ2-3; DNA: TGTGCCAGTAGGACTAGCGGGGGCTCAGATACGCAGTATTTT; CDR3: CASRTSGGSDTQYF
V: TRBV4-2; size: few; D: NA; J: TRBJ1-2; DNA: TGTGCCAGCAGCCAAGATTGGGGCGGCAACTATGGCTACACCTTC; CDR3: CASSQDWGGNYGYTF
V: TRBV20-1; size: few; D: NA; J: TRBJ1-4; DNA: TGCAGTGCTAGTCCCCCGGGGGCGAGTGAAACTAATGAAAAACTGTTTTTT; CDR3: CSASPPGASETNEKLFF
V: TRBV20-1; size: NA; D: NA; J: TRBJ2-4; DNA: TGCAGTGCTAGAATATTAGGGGTGGGAAACATTCAGTACTTC; CDR3: CSARILGVGNIQYF
V: TRBV7-9; size: few; D: NA; J: TRBJ2-2; DNA: TGTGCCAGCGGAACCCCTACCGGGGAGCTGTTTTTT; CDR3: CASGTPTGELFF
V: TRBV28; size: NA; D: NA; J: TRBJ1-1; DNA: TGTGCCAGCACCCCTCATGGAAGTGAAGCTTTCTTT; CDR3: CASTPHGSEAFF
V: TRBV5-1; size: many; D: NA; J: TRBJ1-4; DNA: TGCGCCAGCAGCTTGGCGGGTTTGGATGAAAAACTGTTTTTT; CDR3: CASSLAGLDEKLFF
V: TRBV7-9; size: NA; D: TRBD1; J: TRBJ1-1; DNA: TGTGCCAGCAGCGCCCCCGGGACAGGGGCGCAAGGGAACACTGAAGCTTTCTTT; CDR3: CASSAPGTGAQGNTEAFF
V: TRBV6-1; size: many; D: TRBD2; J: TRBJ2-3; DNA: TGTGCCAGCAGTGTCGGACTAGCGCCAGATACGCAGTATTTT; CDR3: CASSVGLAPDTQYF
V: TRBV6-1; size: NA; D: NA; J: TRBJ2-3; DNA: TGTGCCAGCAGCCCTGGGCTCGAGGCAGGCAATCGATATACGCAGTATTTT; CDR3: CASSPGLEAGNRYTQYF
V: TRBV5-1; size: many; D: TRBD2; J: TRBJ2-1; DNA: TGCGCCAGCAGCCCACAGCGGGGGGGCCCTAATGAGCAGTTCTTC; CDR3: CASSPQRGGPNEQFF
V: TRBV7-9; size: NA; D: NA; J: TRBJ2-5; DNA: TGTGCCAGCAGCTTAGTATTGGGGACAGAGACCCAGTACTTC; CDR3: CASSLVLGTETQYF
V: TRBV7-9; size: many; D: NA; J: TRBJ2-7; DNA: TGTGCCAGCAGTTTAGCAGGTATTGAGTACGAGCAGTACTTC; CDR3: CASSLAGIEYEQYF
V: TRBV6-2/TRBV6-3; size: few; D: NA; J: TRBJ1-2; DNA: TGTGCCAGCAGTGTCGAGCCGTCGTGGAACTATGGCTACACCTTC; CDR3: CASSVEPSWNYGYTF